This is a list of T cell receptor beta chains from one sample in a study of blood T cell repertoires in COVID-19. TCRdb's copy holds only in-frame clones and misses some; the assay was immunoSEQ multiplex PCR. Altogether under 140,000 clones are present, less than 85% being singletons, with the ten largest covering about 3.7%. Source material: peripheral blood. The receptors shown here come from a woman aged 80 or over with acute or convalescent COVID-19. The CDR3 runs from the conserved cysteine through the conserved F or W. The D gene is left open where the match is weak.

- TRBJ2-3 TRBV5-1 CASSLALGASTQYF
- TRBJ1-2 TRBV3-1/TRBV3-2 CASSQVTGDGYTF
- TRBJ1-5 TRBV7-2 CASSRGDSNQPQHF
- TRBJ1-6 TRBV3-1/TRBV3-2 CAAGGRYNSPLHF
- TRBJ1-5 TRBV5-6 CASSLYRQPQHF
- TRBJ2-3 TRBV7-9 CASSLILAGTDTQYF
TRBD2 TRBJ2-7 TRBV5-6 CASSFSGSFPYEQYF
- TRBJ2-7 TRBV10-1 CASSGDSPYEQYF
- TRBJ2-7 TRBV6-5 CASRKRDFPTYEQYF
TRBD1 TRBJ1-1 TRBV5-4 CASNRQGAQEAFF
TRBD2 TRBJ2-1 TRBV19 CASTTGGSYNEQFF
- TRBJ1-5 TRBV3-1/TRBV3-2 CACGQGKGNQPQHF
TRBD1 TRBJ1-6 TRBV5-1 CASSSETGGHSPLHF
TRBD1 TRBJ1-5 TRBV10-3 CAIRASGTGGQPQHF
- TRBJ2-5 TRBV4-1 CASSQTGLLQETQYF
TRBD1 TRBJ2-2 TRBV12-5 CASGLQPDRGLTGELFF
- TRBJ2-2 TRBV5-8 CASSLLLNTGELFF
- TRBJ2-7 TRBV6-2/TRBV6-3 CASSTPSGVRYEQYF
TRBD2 TRBJ2-3 TRBV5-4 CASPGGTQYF
TRBD2 TRBJ2-7 TRBV20-1 CSAGTSQQYF
- TRBJ1-6 TRBV4-1 CASSQQTDNSPLHF
- TRBJ2-7 TRBV28 CASTQPPGSWEQYF
TRBD1 TRBJ1-1 TRBV14 CASSPGTGKAKGPEAFF
- TRBJ1-6 TRBV10-1 CASSEKVRSPLHF
TRBD2 TRBJ2-1 TRBV2 CASRWYQREGNEQFF